The rows below give T cell receptor beta chains drawn from one sample of a study of beta chain features in type 1 diabetes. Clones were sequenced by immunoSEQ multiplex PCR, and TCRdb holds only the in-frame ones, with some missing. The table lists about 620,000 clones, 15% to 18% of them singletons, with approximately 0.087% in the top ten. The sample consisted of naive CD4+ T cells from blood. The receptors come from a young man in good health. CDR3s include the opening cysteine and the closing phenylalanine or tryptophan. The D gene is left open where the match is weak. Clone size is not always given. Where it is, it says once, few, many or a class for expanded clones.

CDR3aa,CDR3nt,d_gene,abundance,v_gene,j_gene
CASSYSNVDMNTEAFF,TGTGCCAGCAGTTACTCGAATGTCGACATGAACACTGAAGCTTTCTTT,-,-,TRBV6-5,TRBJ1-1
CASSLLRDTGELFF,TGTGCCAGCAGCTTGCTAAGGGACACCGGGGAGCTGTTTTTT,-,few,TRBV5-5,TRBJ2-2
CASSPDRILNEQYF,TGTGCCAGCTCCCCCGACAGGATTCTGAACGAGCAGTACTTC,-,-,TRBV18,TRBJ2-7
CASSPLTFVGEQFF,TGTGCCAGCAGTCCGCTGACTTTTGTCGGTGAGCAGTTCTTC,-,-,TRBV7-2,TRBJ2-1
CAGRPGQGAGRGYTF,TGTGCCGGACGCCCGGGACAGGGGGCTGGTCGTGGCTACACCTTC,TRBD1,-,TRBV28,TRBJ1-2
CASSWGLAGEDQNIQYF,TGTGCCAGCAGCTGGGGACTAGCGGGAGAGGACCAAAACATTCAGTACTTC,TRBD2,few,TRBV7-8,TRBJ2-4
CASSQRTSGSNEQFF,TGTGCCAGCAGCCAACGGACTAGCGGGAGCAATGAGCAGTTCTTC,TRBD2,-,TRBV4-2,TRBJ2-1
CASSQDVWARETQYF,TGTGCCAGCAGCCAAGACGTCTGGGCCAGAGAGACCCAGTACTTC,-,few,TRBV4-2,TRBJ2-5
CASSLAQGTEKLFF,TGTGCCAGCAGCTTAGCGCAGGGAACCGAAAAACTGTTTTTT,-,-,TRBV11-2,TRBJ1-4
CASSRQTNTEAFF,TGTGCCAGCAGCCGCCAGACGAACACTGAAGCTTTCTTT,-,few,TRBV14,TRBJ1-1
CASSRKELTATNQPQHF,TGTGCCAGCTCACGTAAGGAGCTTACAGCTACTAATCAGCCCCAGCATTTT,-,-,TRBV18,TRBJ1-5
CASSRGQELFF,TGTGCCAGCAGCCGGGGACAGGAACTGTTTTTT,TRBD1,-,TRBV5-6,TRBJ1-4
CSASQGVTEAFF,TGCAGCGCATCCCAGGGTGTCACTGAAGCTTTCTTT,-,-,TRBV29-1,TRBJ1-1
CASSVSGTGDYEQYF,TGTGCCAGCAGCGTATCCGGGACAGGGGACTACGAGCAGTACTTC,TRBD1,-,TRBV9,TRBJ2-7
CASSLFENTEAFF,TGTGCCAGCAGCTTATTTGAAAACACTGAAGCTTTCTTT,-,-,TRBV11-2,TRBJ1-1
CASSWTALSGELFF,TGTGCCAGCAGCTGGACAGCTCTAAGTGGGGAGCTGTTTTTT,-,few,TRBV7-9,TRBJ2-2
CASRSGGVGSYEQYF,TGTGCCAGCAGGTCAGGGGGCGTGGGCTCCTACGAGCAGTACTTC,TRBD1,-,TRBV28,TRBJ2-7
CASSGSPYEQYF,TGTGCCAGTAGTGGGTCGCCTTACGAGCAGTACTTC,-,-,TRBV19,TRBJ2-7
CASRTGTGTYEQYF,TGTGCCAGCAGAACCGGGACAGGGACTTACGAGCAGTACTTC,TRBD1,few,TRBV6-1,TRBJ2-7
CASSLRQGTYEQYF,TGTGCCAGCAGCCTGCGACAGGGGACCTACGAGCAGTACTTC,TRBD1,-,TRBV7-9,TRBJ2-7
CAITPLPNTGELFF,TGTGCCATCACTCCCCTTCCCAACACCGGGGAGCTGTTTTTT,-,-,TRBV10-3,TRBJ2-2
CASSQEDRGGYNEQFF,TGCGCCAGCAGCCAAGAAGACAGGGGGGGGTACAATGAGCAGTTCTTC,TRBD1,-,TRBV4-3,TRBJ2-1
CASSPRREKSSYEQYF,TGCGCCAGCAGCCCGCGTCGGGAGAAGAGCTCCTACGAGCAGTACTTC,-,few,TRBV5-1,TRBJ2-7
CAISGTGDGYTF,TGTGCCATCTCCGGGACAGGGGATGGCTACACCTTC,TRBD1,few,TRBV10-3,TRBJ1-2
CASSPPGLAGGGEQFF,TGTGCCAGCAGTCCCCCCGGACTAGCGGGGGGTGGTGAGCAGTTCTTC,TRBD2,-,TRBV28,TRBJ2-1
CASSRGLGETQYF,TGTGCCAGTAGTAGGGGTCTAGGAGAGACCCAGTACTTC,-,few,TRBV19,TRBJ2-5
CASSLGPRGASYEQYF,TGTGCCAGCAGCTTAGGACCTCGGGGAGCCTCCTACGAGCAGTACTTC,-,-,TRBV7-2,TRBJ2-7
CASLRQGVISEAFF,TGTGCCAGCCTTAGACAGGGGGTCATCTCTGAAGCTTTCTTT,TRBD1,few,TRBV18,TRBJ1-1
CASSIGTGGFSLNEQFF,TGTGCCAGTAGTATAGGAACAGGGGGCTTCTCTCTGAATGAGCAGTTCTTC,TRBD1,-,TRBV19,TRBJ2-1
CASSQGQGARMNTEAFF,TGTGCCAGCAGCCAAGGACAGGGGGCGCGAATGAACACTGAAGCTTTCTTT,TRBD1,few,TRBV4-2,TRBJ1-1
CASSARDSNYGYTF,TGTGCCAGCAGCGCTCGGGACAGCAACTATGGCTACACCTTC,-,few,TRBV21-1,TRBJ1-2
CAISERETQYF,TGTGCCATCAGTGAGAGAGAGACCCAGTACTTC,-,many,TRBV10-3,TRBJ2-5
CASIRTTGNTEAFF,TGTGCCAGCATCCGTACGACAGGGAACACTGAAGCTTTCTTT,-,-,TRBV7-9,TRBJ1-1
CSVVYDGRLNTEAFF,TGCAGCGTTGTTTACGACGGAAGACTTAACACTGAAGCTTTCTTT,-,few,TRBV29-1,TRBJ1-1
CASSDRGLGPETQYF,TGTGCCAGCAGTGACCGCGGGTTAGGGCCGGAGACCCAGTACTTC,-,-,TRBV2,TRBJ2-5
CSVIRGPGTNTGELFF,TGCAGCGTTATTAGAGGTCCAGGGACGAACACCGGGGAGCTGTTTTTT,-,-,TRBV29-1,TRBJ2-2
CASSRDGRGLVGLGYF,TGTGCCAGCAGCCGGGACGGGCGGGGGTTAGTGGGACTAGGGTACTTC,TRBD2,-,TRBV5-4,TRBJ2-4
CASSLAPTGPSYEQYF,TGTGCCAGCAGCTTAGCCCCGACAGGGCCCTCCTACGAGCAGTACTTC,TRBD1,-,TRBV7-9,TRBJ2-7
CASSPQESNYGYTF,TGTGCCAGCTCACCACAGGAGTCTAACTATGGCTACACCTTC,-,-,TRBV18,TRBJ1-2
CSARDYLYNEQFF,TGCAGCGCCCGGGACTACCTCTACAATGAGCAGTTCTTC,TRBD2,few,TRBV29-1,TRBJ2-1